Reported below is one TCR beta chain. Its antigen is not known. The entry originates in a study of Graves' ophthalmopathy and Graves' hyperthyroidism. Whole-study results and caveats: Clonotypes were expanded in thyroid at above 0.001 frequency, and most also appeared in blood.

Germline CDR1 and CDR2: SGHVS and FNYEAQ. The CDR3 spans 14 residues. Trimming cost V 5 bases and J 6 bases; bases outside gene matches: 4. Amplified material comprised TCR beta CDR3 regions derived from RNA transcripts. An opening RT-PCR round employed HTBI primers and preceded a second-round multiplex PCR. In TCRdb, the multiplex PCR reads were re-called with MiXCR into one record per CDR3 protein. The repertoire holds more than 550,000 distinct CDR3 sequences, with roughly 39% as singletons. V and J are TRBV7-6 and TRBJ2-1; 10 nucleotides align to TRBD2. This receptor was identified in an adult man with Graves' ophthalmopathy. Sequenced input: peripheral blood. CDR3 residues: CASSPGTSVNEQFF. CDR3 nucleotides: TGTGCCAGCAGCCCCGGGACTAGCGTCAATGAGCAGTTCTTC.